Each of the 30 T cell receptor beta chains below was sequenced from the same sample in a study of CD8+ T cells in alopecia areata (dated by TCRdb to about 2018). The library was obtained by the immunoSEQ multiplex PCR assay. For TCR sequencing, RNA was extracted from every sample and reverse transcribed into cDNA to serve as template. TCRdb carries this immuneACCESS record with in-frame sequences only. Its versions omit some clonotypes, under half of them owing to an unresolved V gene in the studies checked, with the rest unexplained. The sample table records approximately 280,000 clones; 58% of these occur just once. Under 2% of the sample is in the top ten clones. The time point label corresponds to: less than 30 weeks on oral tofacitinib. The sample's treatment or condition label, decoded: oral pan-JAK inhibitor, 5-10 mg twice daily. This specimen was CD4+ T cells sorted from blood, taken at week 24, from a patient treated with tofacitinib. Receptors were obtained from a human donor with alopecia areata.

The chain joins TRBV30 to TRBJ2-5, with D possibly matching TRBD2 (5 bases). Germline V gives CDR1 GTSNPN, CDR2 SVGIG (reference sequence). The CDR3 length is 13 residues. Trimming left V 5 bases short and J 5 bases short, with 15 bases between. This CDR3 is CAWGLGPGETQYF. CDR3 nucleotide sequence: TGTGCCTGGGGACTCGGACCCGGGGAGACCCAGTACTTC.

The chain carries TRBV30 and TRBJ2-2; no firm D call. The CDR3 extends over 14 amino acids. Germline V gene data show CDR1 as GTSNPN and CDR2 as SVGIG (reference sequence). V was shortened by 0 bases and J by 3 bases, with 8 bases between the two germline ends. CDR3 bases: TGTGCCTGGAGTGTAGACGGATACACCGGGGAGCTGTTTTTT. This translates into CAWSVDGYTGELFF.

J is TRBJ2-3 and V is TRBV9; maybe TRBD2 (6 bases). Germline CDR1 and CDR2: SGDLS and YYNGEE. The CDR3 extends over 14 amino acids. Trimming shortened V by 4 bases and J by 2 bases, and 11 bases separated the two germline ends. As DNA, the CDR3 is TGTGCCAGCAGCCTACGGGAGTACACAGATACGCAGTATTTT. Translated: CASSLREYTDTQYF.

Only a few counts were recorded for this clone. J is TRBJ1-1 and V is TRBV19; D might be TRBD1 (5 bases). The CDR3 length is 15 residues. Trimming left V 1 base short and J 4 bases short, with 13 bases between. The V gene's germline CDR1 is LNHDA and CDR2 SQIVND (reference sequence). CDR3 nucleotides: TGTGCCAGTAGTATAGTATCCGGGACGGTCACTGAAGCTTTCTTT. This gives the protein CASSIVSGTVTEAFF.

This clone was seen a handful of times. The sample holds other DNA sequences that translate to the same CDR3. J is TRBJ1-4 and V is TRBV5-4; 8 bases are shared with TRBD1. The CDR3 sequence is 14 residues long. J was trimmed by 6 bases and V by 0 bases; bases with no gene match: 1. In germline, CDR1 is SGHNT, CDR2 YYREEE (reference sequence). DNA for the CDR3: TGTGCCAGCAGCTTGGACAGGGGGGATGAAAAACTGTTTTTT. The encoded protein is CASSLDRGDEKLFF.

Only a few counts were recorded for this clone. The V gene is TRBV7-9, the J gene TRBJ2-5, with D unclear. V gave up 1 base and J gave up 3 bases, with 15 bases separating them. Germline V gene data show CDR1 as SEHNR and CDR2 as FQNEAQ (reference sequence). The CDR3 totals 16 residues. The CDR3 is CASSLGSAMAKETQYF. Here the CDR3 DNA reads TGTGCCAGCAGCTTAGGTTCCGCGATGGCAAAAGAGACCCAGTACTTC.

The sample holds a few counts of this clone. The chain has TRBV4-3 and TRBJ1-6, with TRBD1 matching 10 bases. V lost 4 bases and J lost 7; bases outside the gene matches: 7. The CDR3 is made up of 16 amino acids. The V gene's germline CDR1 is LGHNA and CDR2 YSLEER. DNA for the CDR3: TGCGCCAGCAGCCGCTTCTCGGGACAGGGGAATTCACCCCTCCACTTT. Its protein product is CASSRFSGQGNSPLHF.

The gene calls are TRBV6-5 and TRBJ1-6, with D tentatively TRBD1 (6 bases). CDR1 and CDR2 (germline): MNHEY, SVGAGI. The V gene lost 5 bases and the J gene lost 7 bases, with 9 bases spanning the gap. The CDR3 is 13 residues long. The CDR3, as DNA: TGTGCCAGCAGTCGTACAGGGAATTCACCCCTCCACTTT. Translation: CASSRTGNSPLHF.

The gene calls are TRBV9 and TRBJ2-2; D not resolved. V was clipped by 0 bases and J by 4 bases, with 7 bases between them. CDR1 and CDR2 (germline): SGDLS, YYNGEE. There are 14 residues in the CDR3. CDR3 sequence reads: CASSVEGFTGELFF. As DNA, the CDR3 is TGTGCCAGCAGCGTAGAGGGATTCACCGGGGAGCTGTTTTTT.

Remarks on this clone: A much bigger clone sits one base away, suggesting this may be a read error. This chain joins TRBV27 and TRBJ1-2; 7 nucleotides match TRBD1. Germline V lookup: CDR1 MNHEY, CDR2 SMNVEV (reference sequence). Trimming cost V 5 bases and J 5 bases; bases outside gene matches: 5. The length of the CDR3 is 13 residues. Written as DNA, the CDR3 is TGTGCCAGCAGTCCGGGACAGCGATATGGCTACACCTTC. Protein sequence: CASSPGQRYGYTF.

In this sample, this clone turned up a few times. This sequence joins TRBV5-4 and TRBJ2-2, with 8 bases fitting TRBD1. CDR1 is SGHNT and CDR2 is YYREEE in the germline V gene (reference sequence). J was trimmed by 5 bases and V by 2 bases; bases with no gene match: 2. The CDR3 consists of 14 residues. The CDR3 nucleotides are TGTGCCAGCAGCTTACAGGGGGGAACCGGGGAGCTGTTTTTT. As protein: CASSLQGGTGELFF.

CDR3 protein: CASSLWDRVSGANVLTF. The CDR3 nucleotides read TGTGCCAGCAGTTTATGGGACAGGGTATCTGGGGCCAACGTCCTGACTTTC. The chain is built from TRBV28 and TRBJ2-6, with 8 bases lining up with TRBD1. The CDR3 extends over 17 amino acids. CDR1 and CDR2 from the germline V gene are MDHEN and SYDVKM. The V and J ends lost 0 bases and 1 base, in that order; junction bases with no gene match: 2.

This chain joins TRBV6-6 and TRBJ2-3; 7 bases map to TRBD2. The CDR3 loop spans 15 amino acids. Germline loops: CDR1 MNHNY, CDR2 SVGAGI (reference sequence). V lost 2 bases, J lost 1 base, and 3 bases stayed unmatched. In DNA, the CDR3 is TGTGCCAGCAGTTACCGGCTAGCGGGCACAGATACGCAGTATTTT. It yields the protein CASSYRLAGTDTQYF.

CDR3 sequence: CASSEGGAFETQYF. DNA of the CDR3: TGTGCCAGCAGTGAAGGGGGGGCCTTTGAGACCCAGTACTTC. V usage is TRBV6-1 and J usage is TRBJ2-5; TRBD1 or TRBD2 may be the D gene (6 bases each). The CDR3 has 14 amino acids. Germline CDR1 is MNHNS and CDR2 is SASEGT. V was trimmed by 1 base and J by 5 bases, leaving 11 bases between them.

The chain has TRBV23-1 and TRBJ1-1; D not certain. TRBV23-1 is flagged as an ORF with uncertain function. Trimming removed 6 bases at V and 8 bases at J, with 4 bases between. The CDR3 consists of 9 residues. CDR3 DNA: TGCGCCAGCAGGGTAGAAGCTTTCTTT. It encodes CASRVEAFF.

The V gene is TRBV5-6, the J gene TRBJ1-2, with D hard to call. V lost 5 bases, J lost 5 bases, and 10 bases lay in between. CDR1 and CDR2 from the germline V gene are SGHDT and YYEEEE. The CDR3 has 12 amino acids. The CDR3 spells CASSPGEYGYTF. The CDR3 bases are TGTGCCAGCAGTCCCGGGGAGTATGGCTACACCTTC. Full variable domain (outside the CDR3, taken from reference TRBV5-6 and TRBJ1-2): DAGVTQSPTHLIKTRGQQVTLRCSPKSGHDTVSWYQQALGQGPQFIFQYYEEEERQRGNFPDRFSGHQFPNYSSELNVNALLLGDSALYLCASSPGEYGYTFGSGTRLTVV.

CDR3 sequence reads: CASSLGGQGMGSPPQHF. The CDR3, as DNA: TGTGCCAGCAGCTTAGGGGGACAGGGAATGGGATCCCCGCCCCAGCATTTT. The genes are TRBV7-2 and TRBJ1-5, with TRBD1 identical over 9 bases. With 1 base clipped from V and 9 bases from J, the junction kept 13 bases outside the gene matches. Germline assignment: CDR1 SGHTA and CDR2 FQGNSA. This CDR3 is built from 17 residues.

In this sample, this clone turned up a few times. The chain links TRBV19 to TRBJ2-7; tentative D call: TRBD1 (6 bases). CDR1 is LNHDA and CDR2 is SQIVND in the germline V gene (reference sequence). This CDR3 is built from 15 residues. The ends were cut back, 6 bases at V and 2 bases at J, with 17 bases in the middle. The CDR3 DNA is TGTGCCAGTAGGAAAACGGACAGCTATGCCTACGAGCAGTACTTC. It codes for CASRKTDSYAYEQYF.

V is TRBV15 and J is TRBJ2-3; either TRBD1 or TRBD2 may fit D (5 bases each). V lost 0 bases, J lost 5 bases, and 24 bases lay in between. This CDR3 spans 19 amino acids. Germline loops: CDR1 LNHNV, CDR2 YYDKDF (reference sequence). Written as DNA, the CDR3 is TGTGCCACCAGCAGAGATCCCCTCCAGGGTTACGGGACCGGAGATACGCAGTATTTT. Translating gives CATSRDPLQGYGTGDTQYF.

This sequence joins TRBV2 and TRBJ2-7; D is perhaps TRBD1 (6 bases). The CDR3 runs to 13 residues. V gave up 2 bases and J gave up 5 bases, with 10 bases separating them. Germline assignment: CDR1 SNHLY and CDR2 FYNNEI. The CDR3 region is CASSESQGNEQYF. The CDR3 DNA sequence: TGTGCCAGCAGTGAATCCCAGGGGAACGAGCAGTACTTC.

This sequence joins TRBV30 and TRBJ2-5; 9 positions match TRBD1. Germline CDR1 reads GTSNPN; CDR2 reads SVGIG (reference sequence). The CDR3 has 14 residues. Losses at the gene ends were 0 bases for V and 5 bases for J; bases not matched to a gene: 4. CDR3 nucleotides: TGTGCCTGGAGTGTACGGGACAGGGATGAGACCCAGTACTTC. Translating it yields CAWSVRDRDETQYF.

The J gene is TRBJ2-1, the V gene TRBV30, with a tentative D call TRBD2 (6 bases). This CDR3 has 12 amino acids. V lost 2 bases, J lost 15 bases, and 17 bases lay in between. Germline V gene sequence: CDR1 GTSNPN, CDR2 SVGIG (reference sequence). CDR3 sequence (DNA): TGTGCCTGGAGTCCCCGCCGCGGGGAACCGTTCTTC. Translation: CAWSPRRGEPFF.

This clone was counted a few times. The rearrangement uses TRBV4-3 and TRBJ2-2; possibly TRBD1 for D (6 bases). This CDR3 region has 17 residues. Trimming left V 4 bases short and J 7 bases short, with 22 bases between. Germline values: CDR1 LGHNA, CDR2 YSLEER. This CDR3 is CASSPFNLGQGIGELFF. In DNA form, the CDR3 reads TGCGCCAGCAGCCCATTCAATCTTGGGCAGGGGATCGGGGAGCTGTTTTTT.

The CDR3 loop is CASRWDRGDTGELFF. The CDR3 DNA is TGTGCCAGCAGATGGGACAGGGGAGACACCGGGGAGCTGTTTTTT. The rearrangement uses TRBV6-5 and TRBJ2-2; 10 nucleotides match TRBD1. Germline V gene sequence: CDR1 MNHEY, CDR2 SVGAGI. J lost 3 bases, V lost 6 bases, and 4 bases had no gene match. The CDR3 extends over 15 amino acids.

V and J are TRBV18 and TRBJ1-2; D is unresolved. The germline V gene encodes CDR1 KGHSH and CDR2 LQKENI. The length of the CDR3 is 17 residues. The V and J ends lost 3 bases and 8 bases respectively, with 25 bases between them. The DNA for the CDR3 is TGTGCCAGCTCACCGGTGCCGGTCCTTGAGGAGGTTGGGGGCTACACCTTC. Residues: CASSPVPVLEEVGGYTF.

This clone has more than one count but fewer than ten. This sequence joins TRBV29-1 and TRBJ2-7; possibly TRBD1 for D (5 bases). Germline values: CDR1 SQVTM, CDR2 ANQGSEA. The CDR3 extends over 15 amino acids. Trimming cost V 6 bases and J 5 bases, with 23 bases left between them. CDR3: CSVTRQGARPNEQYF. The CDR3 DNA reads TGCAGCGTCACTCGCCAGGGCGCTCGGCCCAACGAGCAGTACTTC.

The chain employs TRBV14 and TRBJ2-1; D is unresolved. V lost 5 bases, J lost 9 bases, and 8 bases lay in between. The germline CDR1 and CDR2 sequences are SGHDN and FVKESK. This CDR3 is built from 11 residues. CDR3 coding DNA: TGTGCCAGCAGCTCCTACGCTGAGCAGTTCTTC. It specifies CASSSYAEQFF.

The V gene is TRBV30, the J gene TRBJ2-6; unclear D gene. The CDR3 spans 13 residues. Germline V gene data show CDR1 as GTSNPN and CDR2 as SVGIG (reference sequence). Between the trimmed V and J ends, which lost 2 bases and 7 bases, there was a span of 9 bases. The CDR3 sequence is CAWSPNRANVLTF. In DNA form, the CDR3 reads TGTGCCTGGAGTCCCAATAGAGCCAACGTCCTGACTTTC.

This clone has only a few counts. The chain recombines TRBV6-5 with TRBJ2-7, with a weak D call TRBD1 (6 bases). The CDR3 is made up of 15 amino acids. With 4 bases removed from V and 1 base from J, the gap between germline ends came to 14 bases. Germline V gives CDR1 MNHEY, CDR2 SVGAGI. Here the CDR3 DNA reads TGTGCCAGCAGTTTCCGACAGGAACCATCCTACGAGCAGTACTTC. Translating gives CASSFRQEPSYEQYF.

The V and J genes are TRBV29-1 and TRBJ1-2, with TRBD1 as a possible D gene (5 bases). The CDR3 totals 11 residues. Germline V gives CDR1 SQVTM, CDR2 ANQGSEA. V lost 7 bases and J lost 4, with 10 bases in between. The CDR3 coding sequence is TGCAGCGGAAGACAGTCCTATGGCTACACCTTC. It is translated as CSGRQSYGYTF. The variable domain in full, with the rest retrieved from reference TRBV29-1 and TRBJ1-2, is SAVISQKPSRDICQRGTSLTIQCQVDSQVTMMFWYRQQPGQSLTLIATANQGSEATYESGFVIDKFPISRPNLTFSTLTVSNMSPEDSSIYLCSGRQSYGYTFGSGTRLTVV.